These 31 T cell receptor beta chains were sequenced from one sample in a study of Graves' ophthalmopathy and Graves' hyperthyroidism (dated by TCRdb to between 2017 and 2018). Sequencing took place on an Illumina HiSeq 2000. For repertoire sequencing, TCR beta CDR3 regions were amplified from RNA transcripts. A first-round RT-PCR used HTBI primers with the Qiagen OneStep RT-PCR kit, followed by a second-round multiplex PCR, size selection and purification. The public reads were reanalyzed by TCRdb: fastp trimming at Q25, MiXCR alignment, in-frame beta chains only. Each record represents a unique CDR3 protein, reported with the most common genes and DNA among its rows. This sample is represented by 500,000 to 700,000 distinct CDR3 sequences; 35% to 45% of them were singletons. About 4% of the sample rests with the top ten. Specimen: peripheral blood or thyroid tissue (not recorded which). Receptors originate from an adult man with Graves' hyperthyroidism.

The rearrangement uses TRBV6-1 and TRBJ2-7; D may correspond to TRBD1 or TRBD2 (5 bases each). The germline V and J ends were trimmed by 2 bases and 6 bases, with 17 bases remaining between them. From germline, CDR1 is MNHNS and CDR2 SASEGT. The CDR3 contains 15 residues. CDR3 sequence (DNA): TGTGCCAGCAGTGAATCGGGGCAGGGAGTTTCCGAGCAGTACTTC. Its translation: CASSESGQGVSEQYF.

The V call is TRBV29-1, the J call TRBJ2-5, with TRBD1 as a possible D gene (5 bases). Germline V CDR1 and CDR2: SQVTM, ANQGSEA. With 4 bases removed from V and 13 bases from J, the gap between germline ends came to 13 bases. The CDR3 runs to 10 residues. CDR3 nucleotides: TGCAGCGTTGTGGACGAAACAGGGTACTTC. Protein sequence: CSVVDETGYF.

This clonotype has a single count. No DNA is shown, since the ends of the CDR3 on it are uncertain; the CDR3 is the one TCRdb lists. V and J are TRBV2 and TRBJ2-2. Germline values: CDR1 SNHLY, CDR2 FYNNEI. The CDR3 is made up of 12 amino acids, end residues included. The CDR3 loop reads CASSFVAGSCFF.

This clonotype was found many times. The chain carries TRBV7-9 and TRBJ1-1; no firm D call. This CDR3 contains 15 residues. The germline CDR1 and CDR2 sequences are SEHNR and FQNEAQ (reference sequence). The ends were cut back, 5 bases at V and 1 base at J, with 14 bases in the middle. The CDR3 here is CASSPTSGENTEAFF. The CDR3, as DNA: TGTGCCAGCAGCCCTACCTCGGGAGAGAACACTGAAGCTTTCTTT.

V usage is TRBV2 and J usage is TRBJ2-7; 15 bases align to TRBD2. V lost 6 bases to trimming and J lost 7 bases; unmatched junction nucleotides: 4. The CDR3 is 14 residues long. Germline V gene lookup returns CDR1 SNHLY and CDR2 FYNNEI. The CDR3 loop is CASRRTSGGAEQYF. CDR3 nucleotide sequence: TGTGCCAGCAGGAGGACTAGCGGGGGGGCTGAGCAGTACTTC.

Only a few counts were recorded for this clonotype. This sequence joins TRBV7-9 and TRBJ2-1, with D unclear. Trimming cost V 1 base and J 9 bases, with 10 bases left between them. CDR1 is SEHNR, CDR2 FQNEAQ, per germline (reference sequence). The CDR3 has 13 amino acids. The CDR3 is CASSLGQSTEQFF. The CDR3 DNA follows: TGTGCCAGCAGCTTAGGCCAGAGCACTGAGCAGTTCTTC. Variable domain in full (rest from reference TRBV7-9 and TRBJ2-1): DTGVSQNPRHKITKRGQNVTFRCDPISEHNRLYWYRQTLGQGPEFLTYFQNEAQLEKSRLLSDRFSAERPKGSFSTLEIQRTEQGDSAMYLCASSLGQSTEQFFGPGTRLTVL.

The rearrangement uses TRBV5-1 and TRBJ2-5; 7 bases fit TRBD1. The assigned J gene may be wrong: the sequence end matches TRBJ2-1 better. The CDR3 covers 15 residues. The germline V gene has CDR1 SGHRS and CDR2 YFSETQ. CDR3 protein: CASSAQTGLVNEQFF. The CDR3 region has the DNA TGCGCCAGCAGCGCTCAGACAGGGCTGGTCAATGAGCAGTTCTTC.

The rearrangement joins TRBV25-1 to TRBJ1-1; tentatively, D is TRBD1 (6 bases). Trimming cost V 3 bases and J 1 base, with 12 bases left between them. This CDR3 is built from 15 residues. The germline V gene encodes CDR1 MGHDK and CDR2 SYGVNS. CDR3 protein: CASSEMGAANTEAFF. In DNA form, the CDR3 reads TGTGCCAGCAGTGAGATGGGGGCCGCGAACACTGAAGCTTTCTTT.

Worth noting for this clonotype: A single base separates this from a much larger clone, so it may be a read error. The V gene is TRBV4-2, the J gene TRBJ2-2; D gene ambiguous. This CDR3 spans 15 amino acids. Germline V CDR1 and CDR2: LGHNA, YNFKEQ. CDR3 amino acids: CTSSQAGTNTGELFF. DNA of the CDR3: TGTACCAGCAGCCAAGCTGGGACGAACACCGGGGAGCTGTTTTTT.

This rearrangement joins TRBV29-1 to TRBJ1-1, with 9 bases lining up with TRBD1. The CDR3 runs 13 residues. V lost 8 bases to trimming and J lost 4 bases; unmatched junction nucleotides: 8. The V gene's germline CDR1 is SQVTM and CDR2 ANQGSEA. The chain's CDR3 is CSTPGQGGTEAFF. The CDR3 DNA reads TGCAGCACTCCGGGACAGGGCGGCACTGAAGCTTTCTTT.

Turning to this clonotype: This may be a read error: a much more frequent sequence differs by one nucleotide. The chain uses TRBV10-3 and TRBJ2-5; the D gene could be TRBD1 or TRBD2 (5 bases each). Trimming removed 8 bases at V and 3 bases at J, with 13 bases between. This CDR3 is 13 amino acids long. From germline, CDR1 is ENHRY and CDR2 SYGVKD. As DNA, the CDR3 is TGTGCCATCGAGGGACCCTGGGAAGAGACCCAGTACTTC. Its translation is CAIEGPWEETQYF.

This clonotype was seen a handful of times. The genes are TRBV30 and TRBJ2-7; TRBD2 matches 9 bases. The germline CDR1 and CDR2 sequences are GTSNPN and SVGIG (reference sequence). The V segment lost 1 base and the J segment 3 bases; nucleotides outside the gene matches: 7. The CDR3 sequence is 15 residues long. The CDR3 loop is CAWSDPRLADYEQYF. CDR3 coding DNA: TGTGCCTGGAGTGATCCGCGACTAGCGGACTACGAGCAGTACTTC.

The CDR3 loop reads CASSGDRGTDEQYF. The DNA of the CDR3 is TGTGCCAGCAGTGGGGACAGGGGGACAGACGAGCAGTACTTC. V gene TRBV25-1 combines with J gene TRBJ2-7, with TRBD1 identical over 11 bases. Germline loops: CDR1 MGHDK, CDR2 SYGVNS. The CDR3 is 14 amino acids. V was pared by 4 bases and J by 5 bases, with 4 bases of the junction left unmatched.

The CDR3 DNA is TGCAGCGCCGTCAGGGGTCGGGCCAACGTCCTGACTTTC. Protein sequence: CSAVRGRANVLTF. The chain combines TRBV29-1 with TRBJ2-6, with D possibly TRBD1 on 6 matching bases. Per germline, CDR1 SQVTM and CDR2 ANQGSEA. The CDR3 has 13 amino acids. Trimming took 7 bases from V and 5 from J, leaving 12 bases between them.

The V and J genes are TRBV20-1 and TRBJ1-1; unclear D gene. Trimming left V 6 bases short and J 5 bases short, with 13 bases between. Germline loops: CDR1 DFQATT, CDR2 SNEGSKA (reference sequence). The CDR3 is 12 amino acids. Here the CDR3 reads CSADLAGTEAFF. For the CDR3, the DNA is TGCAGTGCGGATCTAGCGGGAACTGAAGCTTTCTTT.

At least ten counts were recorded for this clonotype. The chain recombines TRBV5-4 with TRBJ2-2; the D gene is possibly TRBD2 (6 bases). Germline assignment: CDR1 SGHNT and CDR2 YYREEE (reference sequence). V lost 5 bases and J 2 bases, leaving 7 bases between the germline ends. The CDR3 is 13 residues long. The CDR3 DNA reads TGTGCCAGCAGGCGGGATAACACCGGGGAGCTGTTTTTT. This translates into CASRRDNTGELFF.

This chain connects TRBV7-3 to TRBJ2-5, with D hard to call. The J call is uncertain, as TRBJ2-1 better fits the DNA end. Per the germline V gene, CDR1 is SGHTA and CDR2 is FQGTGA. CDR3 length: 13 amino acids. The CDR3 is CASSLTFRSGQFF. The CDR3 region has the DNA TGTGCCAGCAGCTTAACTTTCAGGAGTGGGCAGTTCTTC.

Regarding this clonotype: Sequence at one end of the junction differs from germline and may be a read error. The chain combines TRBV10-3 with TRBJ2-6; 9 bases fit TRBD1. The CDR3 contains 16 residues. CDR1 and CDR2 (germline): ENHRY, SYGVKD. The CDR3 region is CATSDPGQGGANVLTF. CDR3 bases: TGTGCCACCAGTGACCCGGGACAGGGTGGGGCCAACGTCCTGACTTTC.

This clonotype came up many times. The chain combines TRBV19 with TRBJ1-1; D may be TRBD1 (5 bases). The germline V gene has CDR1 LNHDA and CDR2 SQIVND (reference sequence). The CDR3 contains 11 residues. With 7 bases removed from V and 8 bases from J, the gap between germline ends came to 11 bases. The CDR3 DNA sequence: TGTGCCAGTATAATCCGGGGCGAAGCTTTCTTT. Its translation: CASIIRGEAFF.

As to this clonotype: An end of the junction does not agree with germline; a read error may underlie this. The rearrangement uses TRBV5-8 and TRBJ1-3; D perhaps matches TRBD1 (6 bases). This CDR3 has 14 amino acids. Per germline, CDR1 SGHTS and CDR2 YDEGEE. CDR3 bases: TGTACCAGCACAGAACAGGGCTCGGGAAACACCATATATTTT. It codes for CTSTEQGSGNTIYF.

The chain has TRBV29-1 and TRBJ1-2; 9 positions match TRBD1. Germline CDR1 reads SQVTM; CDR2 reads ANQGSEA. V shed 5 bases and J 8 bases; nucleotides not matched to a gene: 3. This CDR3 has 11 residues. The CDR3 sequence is CSVNRGQGYTF. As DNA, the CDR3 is TGCAGCGTTAACAGGGGGCAGGGCTACACCTTC.

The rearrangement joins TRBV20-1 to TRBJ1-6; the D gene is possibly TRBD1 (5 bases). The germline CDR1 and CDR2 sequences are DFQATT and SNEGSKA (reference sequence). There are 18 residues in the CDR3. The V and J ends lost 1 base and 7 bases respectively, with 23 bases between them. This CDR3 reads CSARGQAAPGGWNSPLHF. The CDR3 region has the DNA TGCAGTGCTAGAGGTCAAGCGGCCCCGGGGGGTTGGAATTCACCCCTCCACTTT.

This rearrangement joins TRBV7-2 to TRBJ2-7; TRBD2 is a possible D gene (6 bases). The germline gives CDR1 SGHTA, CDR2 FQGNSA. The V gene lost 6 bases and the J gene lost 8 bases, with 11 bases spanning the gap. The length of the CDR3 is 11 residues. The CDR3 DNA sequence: TGTGCCAGCAGTTCTCGGGAGAAGCAGTACTTC. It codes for CASSSREKQYF.

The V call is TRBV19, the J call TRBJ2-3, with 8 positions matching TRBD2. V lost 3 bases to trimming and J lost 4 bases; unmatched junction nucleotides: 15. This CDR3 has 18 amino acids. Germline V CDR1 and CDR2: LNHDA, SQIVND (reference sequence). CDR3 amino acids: CASSMRIKGGRRSDTQYF. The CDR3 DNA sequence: TGTGCCAGTAGTATGCGGATCAAGGGCGGGAGGAGGTCAGATACGCAGTATTTT.

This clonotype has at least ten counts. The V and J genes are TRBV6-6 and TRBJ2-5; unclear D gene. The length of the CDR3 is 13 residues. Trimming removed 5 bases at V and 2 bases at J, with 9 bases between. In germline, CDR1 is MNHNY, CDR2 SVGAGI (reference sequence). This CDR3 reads CASSETHQETQYF. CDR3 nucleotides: TGTGCCAGCAGTGAGACACATCAAGAGACCCAGTACTTC.

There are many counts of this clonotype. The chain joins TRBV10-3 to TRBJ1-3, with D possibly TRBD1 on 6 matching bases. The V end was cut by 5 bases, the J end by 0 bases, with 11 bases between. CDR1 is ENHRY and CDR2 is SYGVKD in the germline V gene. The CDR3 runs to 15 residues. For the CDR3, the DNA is TGTGCCATCAGTCGACAGGAGGCCTCTGGAAACACCATATATTTT. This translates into CAISRQEASGNTIYF.

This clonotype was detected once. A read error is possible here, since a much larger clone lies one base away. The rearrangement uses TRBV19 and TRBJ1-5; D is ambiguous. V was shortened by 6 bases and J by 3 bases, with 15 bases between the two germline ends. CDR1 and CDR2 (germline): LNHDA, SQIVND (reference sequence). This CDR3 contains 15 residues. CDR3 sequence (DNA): TGTGCCAGTAGCTGCGGGGTTGTATCCAATCAGCCCCAGCATTTT. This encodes CASSCGVVSNQPQHF.

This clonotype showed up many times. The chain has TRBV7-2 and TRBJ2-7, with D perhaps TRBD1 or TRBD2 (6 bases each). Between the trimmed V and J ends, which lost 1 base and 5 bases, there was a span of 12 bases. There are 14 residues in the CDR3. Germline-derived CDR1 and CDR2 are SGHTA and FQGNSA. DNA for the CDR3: TGTGCCAGCAGCTTAGAGCCGGGGGCCCACGAGCAGTACTTC. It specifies CASSLEPGAHEQYF.

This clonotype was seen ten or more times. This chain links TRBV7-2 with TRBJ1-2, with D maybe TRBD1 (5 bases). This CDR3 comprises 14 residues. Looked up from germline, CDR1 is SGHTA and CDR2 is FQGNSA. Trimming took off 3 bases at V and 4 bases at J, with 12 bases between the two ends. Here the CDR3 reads CASSFGGGSYGYTF. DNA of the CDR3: TGTGCCAGCAGCTTCGGGGGTGGTAGCTATGGCTACACCTTC. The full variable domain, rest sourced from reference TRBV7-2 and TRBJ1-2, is GAGVSQSPSNKVTEKGKDVELRCDPISGHTALYWYRQSLGQGLEFLIYFQGNSAPDKSGLPSDRFSAERTGGSVSTLTIQRTQQEDSAVYLCASSFGGGSYGYTFGSGTRLTVV.

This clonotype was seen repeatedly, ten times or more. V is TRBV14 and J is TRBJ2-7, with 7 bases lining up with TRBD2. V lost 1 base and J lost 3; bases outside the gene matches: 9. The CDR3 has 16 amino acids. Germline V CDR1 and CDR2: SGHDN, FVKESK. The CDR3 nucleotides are TGTGCCAGCAGCCAAGTAGCGTGGCGGGGGAACTACGAGCAGTACTTC. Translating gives CASSQVAWRGNYEQYF. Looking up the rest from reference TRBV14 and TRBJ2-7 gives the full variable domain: EAGVTQFPSHSVIEKGQTVTLRCDPISGHDNLYWYRRVMGKEIKFLLHFVKESKQDESGMPNNRFLAERTGGTYSTLKVQPAELEDSGVYFCASSQVAWRGNYEQYFGPGTRLTVT.

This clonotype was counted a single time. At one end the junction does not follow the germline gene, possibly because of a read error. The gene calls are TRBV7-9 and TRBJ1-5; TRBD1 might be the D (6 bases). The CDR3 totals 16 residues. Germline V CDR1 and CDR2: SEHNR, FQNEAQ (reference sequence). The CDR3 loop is CAISYTGLMINQPQHF. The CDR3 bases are TGTGCCATCAGCTATACAGGGCTCATGATCAATCAGCCCCAGCATTTT.